The present TCR beta chain was sequenced within a study of T cells after yellow fever vaccination. Notes on the study in general: Clonotypes found in both CD4 and CD8 compartments made up a small share. Among primary-vaccination clones, most reappeared after the booster, at 96% for CD4 and 88% for CD8.

This clonotype was detected only a few times. Its matching antigen is unknown. The CDR3 extends over 16 amino acids. J gave up 2 bases and V 4 bases, and 9 bases lay outside the gene matches. Per germline, CDR1 KGHSH and CDR2 LQKENI. TCRdb independently ran MiXCR on the 5' RACE reads; one entry per CDR3 protein. The sample shows roughly 170,000 distinct CDR3 sequences, roughly 6.4% of them seen only once. The chain is built from TRBV18 and TRBJ1-1; the match to TRBD1 covers 8 bases. The sequence was obtained from a young man who received the YFV17D yellow fever vaccine. The starting material was CD4+ T cells sorted from PBMCs, obtained on the day of the first yellow fever vaccination. The CDR3 DNA sequence: TGTGCCAGCTCACGGCTTTCCGGACAGGGAAACACTGAAGCTTTCTTT. It specifies CASSRLSGQGNTEAFF.